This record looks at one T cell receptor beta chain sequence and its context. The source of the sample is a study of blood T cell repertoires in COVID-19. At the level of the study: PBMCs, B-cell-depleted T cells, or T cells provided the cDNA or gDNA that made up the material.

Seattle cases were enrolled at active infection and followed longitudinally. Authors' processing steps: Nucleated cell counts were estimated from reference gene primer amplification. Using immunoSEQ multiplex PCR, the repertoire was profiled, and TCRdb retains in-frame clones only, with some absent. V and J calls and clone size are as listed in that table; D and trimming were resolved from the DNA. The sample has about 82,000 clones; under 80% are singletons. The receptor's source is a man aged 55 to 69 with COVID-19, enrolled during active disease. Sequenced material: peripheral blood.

The CDR3 nucleotides are TGTGCCAGCAGCCCCGGAGGGATAGAGACCCAGTACTTC. Translating gives CASSPGGIETQYF. This sequence joins TRBV14 and TRBJ2-5; the D gene is possibly TRBD2 (6 bases). The CDR3 is 13 residues long. Trimming cost V 4 bases and J 4 bases, with 10 bases left between them. CDR1 and CDR2 (germline): SGHDN, FVKESK.